This T cell receptor (beta chain) derives from a study of Graves' ophthalmopathy and Graves' hyperthyroidism. This clonotype was found a few times. The CDR3 runs 17 residues. Germline V gene data show CDR1 as SQVTM and CDR2 as ANQGSEA. V lost 1 base to trimming and J lost 4 bases, with 22 bases between them. RNA transcripts were the source from which TCR beta CDR3 regions were amplified. After a first-round RT-PCR with HTBI primers, a second-round multiplex PCR was run. One entry per CDR3 protein, called by TCRdb with MiXCR from the multiplex PCR reads. The sample contains almost 750,000 distinct CDR3 sequences, 40% of which appear only once.

The sequence was obtained from an adult man with Graves' ophthalmopathy. The V gene is TRBV29-1, the J gene TRBJ2-5; D not certain. The sequenced sample was peripheral blood. CDR3 sequence: CSVEVGSYEISGETQYF. The CDR3 nucleotides are TGCAGCGTTGAAGTTGGGTCCTACGAGATTTCTGGAGAGACCCAGTACTTC.